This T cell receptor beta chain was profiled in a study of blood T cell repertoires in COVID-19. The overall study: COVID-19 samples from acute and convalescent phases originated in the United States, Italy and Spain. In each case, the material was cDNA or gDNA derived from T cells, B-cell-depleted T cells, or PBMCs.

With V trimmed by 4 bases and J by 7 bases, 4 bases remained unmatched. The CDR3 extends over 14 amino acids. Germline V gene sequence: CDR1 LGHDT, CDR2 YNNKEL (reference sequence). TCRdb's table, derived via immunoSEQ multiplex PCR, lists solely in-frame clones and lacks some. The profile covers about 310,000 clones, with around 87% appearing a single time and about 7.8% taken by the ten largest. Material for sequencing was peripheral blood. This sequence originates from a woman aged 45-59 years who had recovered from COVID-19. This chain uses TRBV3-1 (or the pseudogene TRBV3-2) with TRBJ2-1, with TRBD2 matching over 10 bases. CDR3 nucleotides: TGTGCCAGCAGCCCGAGCGGGAGGGGTAATGAGCAGTTCTTC. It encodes CASSPSGRGNEQFF.